The rows below give T cell receptor beta chains drawn from one sample of a study of neurological immune-mediated disorders. Each CDR3 protein gets one entry after TCRdb re-called the 5' RACE reads with MiXCR. This sample yields tens of thousands of distinct CDR3 sequences, of which around 13% are seen a single time; about 2.5% belongs to the top ten. The source material was PBMCs. The source is a woman aged 40 to 55 in good health. Each CDR3 is given with its conserved first and last residue. D genes are given only for firm matches. For some rows the clone size is stated as once, few or many, or as a class when expanded; others skip it.

>TRBJ1-1|many|-|TRBV27
TGTGCCAGCAGTTCCGCCCGTTACTATACTGAAGCTTTCTTT
CASSSARYYTEAFF
>TRBJ2-7|many|TRBD2|TRBV5-1
TGCGCCAGCACCCCCGGAGCGGGACGCTCCTACGAGCAGTACTTC
CASTPGAGRSYEQYF
>TRBJ2-2|many|-|TRBV10-3
TGTGCCATCAGTGGGGGACAGAACACCGGGGAGCTGTTTTTT
CAISGGQNTGELFF
>TRBJ1-1|many|-|TRBV5-1
TGCGCCAGCAGAAGTCACACGGAGATCACTGAAGCTTTCTTT
CASRSHTEITEAFF
>TRBJ1-1|many|-|TRBV5-1
TGCGCCAGCAGCTGGAGGGCAGGGGCGGACACTGAAGCTTTCTTT
CASSWRAGADTEAFF
>TRBJ2-4|-|TRBD2|TRBV12-3/TRBV12-4
TGTGCCAGCAGTCTGGGGACTAGCGGCTTCTTC
CASSLGTSGFF
>TRBJ2-7|medium-sized|-|TRBV27
TGTGCCAGCAGTCCGCGGGATGGGCGGTCACGCGAGCAGTACTTC
CASSPRDGRSREQYF
>TRBJ1-6|-|-|TRBV7-9
TGTGCTGGGTCGTGGGGGATACAAAATTCACCCCTCCACTTT
CAGSWGIQNSPLHF
>TRBJ2-7|many|TRBD1|TRBV5-1
TGCGCCAGCAGCTATTCGCCTGGACAGGGCCCTTACGAGCAGTACTTC
CASSYSPGQGPYEQYF
>TRBJ1-4|many|-|TRBV5-1
TGCGCCAGCAGTCTGACACCAACTAATGAAAAACTGTTTTTT
CASSLTPTNEKLFF
>TRBJ2-5|many|TRBD1|TRBV7-2
TGTGCCAGCAGCCCGGACAGGGGGCGAGAGACCCAGTACTTC
CASSPDRGRETQYF
>TRBJ2-7|many|TRBD2|TRBV27
TGTGCCAGCCGACTAGCGGGGGCCTACGAGCAGTACTTC
CASRLAGAYEQYF
>TRBJ1-5|medium-sized|-|TRBV20-1
TGCAGTGCATGGGGGGGGCAGGGCAATCAGCCCCAGCATTTT
CSAWGGQGNQPQHF
>TRBJ2-2|-|-|TRBV20-1
TGCAGTGCTAGTGGGATAGTCGGCGGGGAGCTGTTTTTT
CSASGIVGGELFF
>TRBJ1-1|many|TRBD1|TRBV10-1
TGCGCCAGCAGTGATTACAGGGGGAGGAACACTGAAGCTTTCTTT
CASSDYRGRNTEAFF
>TRBJ2-5|many|-|TRBV5-1
TGCGCCAGCACCCCCGTCGGCCTAGGCCAGGAGACCCAGTACTTC
CASTPVGLGQETQYF
>TRBJ1-2|-|-|TRBV20-1
TGCAGTGCTAGCCCCTTACTAGCGGGGGTCTATGGCTACACCTTC
CSASPLLAGVYGYTF
>TRBJ2-7|many|-|TRBV6-1
TGTGCCAGCTATGGACGACGCGAGCAGTACTTC
CASYGRREQYF
>TRBJ2-7|once|-|TRBV9
TGTGCCAGCAGCGTAGGAGGAGGACAAAACTACGAGCAGTACTTC
CASSVGGGQNYEQYF
>TRBJ2-7|many|TRBD1|TRBV27
TGTGCCAGCAGTTCACCATATCGCCCTATACGACAGGGGCGGGGTTACGAGCAGTACTTC
CASSSPYRPIRQGRGYEQYF
>TRBJ2-2|many|-|TRBV12-3/TRBV12-4
TGTGCCAGCAGGAGGGGGCGGGAGAACACCGGGGAGCTGTTTTTT
CASRRGRENTGELFF